These 9 T cell receptor beta chains were sequenced from one sample in a study of cytomegalovirus exposure and HLA in healthy donors. The PCR contained 60 Vbeta and 13 Jbeta primers. TCRdb keeps only in-frame clones here, not all; method: immunoSEQ multiplex PCR. The specimen's table records around 130,000 clones. The sequenced material came from PBMCs. The receptor set was obtained from a woman aged 55-70 years in good health and CMV-seronegative.

The chain is built from TRBV7-3 and TRBJ2-2; maybe TRBD1 (5 bases). V was pared by 4 bases and J by 6 bases, with 12 bases between. CDR1 and CDR2 (germline): SGHTA, FQGTGA. The CDR3 has 14 amino acids. The CDR3 DNA reads as TGTGCCAGCAGCTCCCCGGACAAGGCCGGGGAGCTGTTTTTT. As protein: CASSSPDKAGELFF.

The chain combines TRBV5-5 with TRBJ1-4, with D possibly TRBD1 on 6 matching bases. With 4 bases removed from V and 4 bases from J, the gap between germline ends came to 26 bases. This CDR3 has 19 residues. The germline V gene encodes CDR1 SGHKS and CDR2 YYEKEE (reference sequence). The CDR3 sequence is CASSLQPTGDRPDNEKLFF. In DNA form, the CDR3 reads TGTGCCAGCAGCCTACAACCCACAGGCGACAGGCCTGATAATGAAAAACTGTTTTTT.

V is TRBV7-3 and J is TRBJ2-1; 10 positions agree with TRBD2. Germline V CDR1 and CDR2: SGHTA, FQGTGA. Losses at the gene ends were 5 bases for V and 5 bases for J; bases not matched to a gene: 3. The CDR3 is 14 residues long. The CDR3 region has the DNA TGTGCCAGCAGCAGGACTAGCGGCAACAATGAGCAGTTCTTC. The encoded protein is CASSRTSGNNEQFF.

This sequence joins TRBV6-4 and TRBJ2-1, with 7 bases aligning to TRBD1. V gave up 3 bases and J gave up 5 bases; unmatched junction bases: 1. This CDR3 spans 13 amino acids. CDR1 MRHNA and CDR2 SNTAGT come from the germline V gene. The CDR3 DNA follows: TGTGCCAGCAGTGAACAGGGGCACAATGAGCAGTTCTTC. Translated: CASSEQGHNEQFF.

This chain connects TRBV2 to TRBJ1-2, with D hard to call. The V gene lost 7 bases and the J gene lost 5 bases, with 8 bases spanning the gap. Looked up from germline, CDR1 is SNHLY and CDR2 is FYNNEI. The CDR3 runs 11 residues. The CDR3 is CASTADYGYTF. CDR3 coding DNA: TGTGCCAGCACGGCGGATTATGGCTACACCTTC.

This chain connects TRBV29-1 to TRBJ2-3, with D hard to call. This CDR3 comprises 12 residues. V was pared by 3 bases and J by 4 bases, with 8 bases between. Germline CDR1 and CDR2: SQVTM and ANQGSEA. The CDR3 DNA sequence: TGCAGCGTTGAGGAAAGCGCAGATACGCAGTATTTT. It yields the protein CSVEESADTQYF.

CDR3 in amino acids: CASRFARYTGELFF. The CDR3 DNA sequence: TGTGCCAGCAGGTTCGCTAGGTACACCGGGGAGCTGTTTTTT. The chain uses TRBV27 and TRBJ2-2; unclear D gene. The germline V gene has CDR1 MNHEY and CDR2 SMNVEV (reference sequence). The CDR3 is 14 amino acids. V lost 6 bases and J lost 3, with 11 bases in between.

The chain carries TRBV5-5 and TRBJ1-2; TRBD1 agrees at 7 bases. This CDR3 is 16 amino acids long. Germline loops: CDR1 SGHKS, CDR2 YYEKEE (reference sequence). V lost 0 bases and J lost 0; bases outside the gene matches: 5. CDR3 bases: TGTGCCAGCAGCTTGGGATCGACAGGGTCTAACTATGGCTACACCTTC. This sequence encodes CASSLGSTGSNYGYTF.

This chain joins TRBV19 and TRBJ2-3, with 7 bases identical to TRBD2. Germline trimming cut 11 bases from V and 7 bases from J; bases unmatched to any gene: 18. This CDR3 has 15 amino acids. Germline V CDR1 and CDR2: LNHDA, SQIVND (reference sequence). CDR3 protein: CASRPLEGGSHTQYF. For the CDR3, the DNA is TGTGCCTCTAGACCTCTTGAGGGAGGGTCCCATACGCAGTATTTT.